The 24 T cell receptor beta chains below all came from one sample that was sequenced in a study of T cell responses to AZD1222 COVID-19 vaccine. Sequencing used immunoSEQ multiplex PCR; TCRdb keeps in-frame clones, though not all of them. The sample shows about 83,000 clones, more than 75% of them seen only once. Material: peripheral blood, obtained on day 0 of MenACWY control vaccination. These receptors were collected from an adult in good health.

V and J are TRBV6-4 and TRBJ2-2; tentatively, D is TRBD1 or TRBD2 (6 bases each). The CDR3 contains 15 residues. Germline V gene lookup returns CDR1 MRHNA and CDR2 SNTAGT. Trimming removed 6 bases at V and 3 bases at J, with 14 bases between. The chain's CDR3 is CASRRGALDTGELFF. The CDR3 region has the DNA TGTGCCAGCAGGAGGGGGGCGCTGGACACCGGGGAGCTGTTTTTT.

This clone was seen more than once but under ten times. This rearrangement joins TRBV28 to TRBJ2-7; D ambiguous. CDR1 is MDHEN, CDR2 SYDVKM, per germline. The CDR3 consists of 12 residues. The V end lost 4 bases, the J end lost 1 base, and 5 bases lay between the germline ends. CDR3 nucleotides: TGTGCCAGCAGTTGGGGTTCCTACGAGCAGTACTTC. Translating it yields CASSWGSYEQYF.

This clone appeared a single time. The J gene is TRBJ1-5, the V gene TRBV23-1, with TRBD1 as a possible D gene (5 bases). TRBV23-1 is filed as an ORF, its function uncertain. Trimming pared 0 bases from V and 5 bases from J, leaving 11 bases between. The CDR3 has 15 amino acids. The CDR3 sequence is CASSQSGGGDQPQHF. CDR3 in DNA: TGCGCCAGCAGTCAATCGGGGGGAGGGGATCAGCCCCAGCATTTT.

V and J are TRBV20-1 and TRBJ1-1; D is uncertain. Between the trimmed V and J ends, which lost 6 bases and 3 bases, there was a span of 8 bases. CDR3 size: 11 residues. The germline V gene encodes CDR1 DFQATT and CDR2 SNEGSKA (reference sequence). CDR3 residues: CSALGDTEAFF. The CDR3 DNA reads as TGCAGTGCCCTTGGCGACACTGAAGCTTTCTTT.

The chain recombines TRBV6-6 with TRBJ2-7; possibly TRBD1 for D (5 bases). This CDR3 is 16 amino acids long. Deletions cut 8 bases from V and 0 bases from J, with 20 bases between. Looked up from germline, CDR1 is MNHNY and CDR2 is SVGAGI (reference sequence). CDR3 in DNA: TGTGCCAGCCTAAAGGAAGACAGCTTAAGCTCCTACGAGCAGTACTTC. Translated: CASLKEDSLSSYEQYF.

In this sample, this clone turned up once. In DNA form, the CDR3 reads TGTGCCAGCAGTGCCGGGGACCCGACGGACACCATATATTTT. Its protein is CASSAGDPTDTIYF. J is TRBJ1-3 and V is TRBV28, with D maybe TRBD1 (5 bases). The CDR3 contains 14 residues. V lost 5 bases and J 8 bases, leaving 16 bases between the germline ends. Germline V gene data show CDR1 as MDHEN and CDR2 as SYDVKM.

In this sample, this clone turned up once. The CDR3 reads CASTSGQPQHF. CDR3 sequence (DNA): TGTGCCAGTACCTCGGGGCAGCCCCAGCATTTT. The chain employs TRBV6-5 and TRBJ1-5; D unclear. Germline CDR1 is MNHEY and CDR2 is SVGAGI. The length of the CDR3 is 11 residues. V lost 9 bases to trimming and J lost 7 bases, with 10 bases between them.

The chain combines TRBV7-2 with TRBJ1-5, with D perhaps matching TRBD1 (5 bases). This CDR3 has 13 amino acids. V was pared by 5 bases and J by 7 bases, with 12 bases between. CDR1 and CDR2 (germline): SGHTA, FQGNSA. Written as DNA, the CDR3 is TGTGCCAGCAGCCCCAGGGAAGGGCAGCCCCAGCATTTT. The encoded protein is CASSPREGQPQHF.

This rearrangement joins TRBV30 to TRBJ1-3; D may be TRBD1 (5 bases). Germline V gene lookup returns CDR1 GTSNPN and CDR2 SVGIG (reference sequence). This CDR3 spans 12 amino acids. V lost 0 bases and J 9 bases, leaving 9 bases between the germline ends. CDR3 protein: CAWSVGESTIYF. The CDR3 DNA follows: TGTGCCTGGAGTGTAGGGGAGAGCACCATATATTTT.

The V and J genes are TRBV27 and TRBJ1-5; 8 bases agree with TRBD1. Germline V gene lookup returns CDR1 MNHEY and CDR2 SMNVEV (reference sequence). CDR3 length: 17 amino acids. With V trimmed by 3 bases and J by 4 bases, 11 bases remained unmatched. The CDR3: CASSFRGQGATNQPQHF. The CDR3 DNA follows: TGTGCCAGCAGTTTTAGAGGCCAGGGGGCCACTAATCAGCCCCAGCATTTT.

The chain carries TRBV6-5 and TRBJ1-2, with D uncertain. Germline V gives CDR1 MNHEY, CDR2 SVGAGI. The CDR3 is 14 residues long. V dropped 0 bases and J dropped 4 bases, with 9 bases sitting between them. CDR3 DNA sequence: TGTGCCAGCAGTTACTCGACGTTCGGCTATGGCTACACCTTC. It is translated as CASSYSTFGYGYTF.

The chain uses TRBV25-1 and TRBJ2-7; 10 positions match TRBD2. This CDR3 has 13 amino acids. V was clipped by 5 bases and J by 5 bases; unmatched bases: 3. Looked up from germline, CDR1 is MGHDK and CDR2 is SYGVNS. CDR3 loop: CASSLAGGDEQYF. CDR3 coding DNA: TGTGCCAGCAGTTTAGCGGGAGGAGACGAGCAGTACTTC.

The chain carries TRBV7-2 and TRBJ2-5; D may be TRBD2 (5 bases). The CDR3 contains 14 residues. Trimming took off 3 bases at V and 1 base at J, with 9 bases between the two ends. CDR1 and CDR2 from the germline V gene are SGHTA and FQGNSA. CDR3 nucleotide sequence: TGTGCCAGCAGCTTCGGAGGCCCCCAAGAGACCCAGTACTTC. Its translation is CASSFGGPQETQYF.

The chain employs TRBV6-5 and TRBJ2-7, with unresolved D. Trimming left V 2 bases short and J 3 bases short, with 8 bases between. This CDR3 has 13 amino acids. In germline, CDR1 is MNHEY, CDR2 SVGAGI. The CDR3 region is CASSYGVNYEQYF. The CDR3 DNA is TGTGCCAGCAGTTACGGGGTGAACTACGAGCAGTACTTC.

The CDR3, as DNA: TGCGCCAGCAGCCAACGCCCGTCCACCGGGGAGCTGTTTTTT. Its translation: CASSQRPSTGELFF. This chain joins TRBV4-3 and TRBJ2-2; D gene ambiguous. The CDR3 contains 14 residues. Trimming removed 2 bases from V and 4 bases from J, with 8 bases in between. Germline assignment: CDR1 LGHNA and CDR2 YSLEER.

J is TRBJ2-2 and V is TRBV6-5, with 7 positions matching TRBD2. This CDR3 comprises 14 residues. Germline trimming cut 6 bases from V and 1 base from J; bases unmatched to any gene: 2. The germline CDR1 and CDR2 sequences are MNHEY and SVGAGI. The CDR3 sequence: CASSRGGNTGELFF. CDR3 bases: TGTGCCAGCAGCCGCGGGGGGAACACCGGGGAGCTGTTTTTT.

The chain carries TRBV24-1 and TRBJ1-3; TRBD1 is a possible D gene (6 bases). V lost 4 bases and J 4 bases, leaving 16 bases between the germline ends. The CDR3 length is 16 residues. CDR1 KGHDR and CDR2 SFDVKD come from the germline V gene. The CDR3 sequence: CATSDPRDTRGNTIYF. The CDR3 nucleotides read TGTGCCACCAGTGACCCCCGGGACACAAGGGGAAACACCATATATTTT.

For the CDR3, the DNA is TGCGCCAGCAGCCCGGCGGGGGAGGTTGGCTACACCTTC. Amino acid sequence: CASSPAGEVGYTF. V and J are TRBV5-1 and TRBJ1-2, with D possibly TRBD1 on 5 matching bases. Germline values: CDR1 SGHRS, CDR2 YFSETQ. The CDR3 runs 13 residues. The germline V and J ends were trimmed by 4 bases and 7 bases, with 14 bases remaining between them. Combining the CDR3 with reference TRBV5-1 and TRBJ1-2 gives the whole variable domain KAGVTQTPRYLIKTRGQQVTLSCSPISGHRSVSWYQQTPGQGLQFLFEYFSETQRNKGNFPGRFSGRQFSNSRSEMNVSTLELGDSALYLCASSPAGEVGYTFGSGTRLTVV.

This clone occurred a few times. The V gene is TRBV24-1, the J gene TRBJ1-3, with D possibly TRBD1 on 5 matching bases. There are 20 residues in the CDR3. V lost 3 bases and J 0 bases, leaving 23 bases between the germline ends. CDR1 is KGHDR and CDR2 is SFDVKD in the germline V gene. CDR3 amino acids: CATSDIGTNTSNFSGNTIYF. The CDR3 DNA follows: TGTGCCACCAGTGATATAGGGACCAATACTTCAAATTTCTCTGGAAACACCATATATTTT.

J is TRBJ1-2 and V is TRBV7-9; D is ambiguous. CDR3 size: 14 residues. Trimming took off 1 base at V and 2 bases at J, with 8 bases between the two ends. CDR1 is SEHNR and CDR2 is FQNEAQ in the germline V gene (reference sequence). The CDR3 loop is CASSLEFPNYGYTF. Written as DNA, the CDR3 is TGTGCCAGCAGCTTAGAGTTTCCCAACTATGGCTACACCTTC. Full variable domain (rest looked up from reference TRBV7-9 and TRBJ1-2): DTGVSQNPRHKITKRGQNVTFRCDPISEHNRLYWYRQTLGQGPEFLTYFQNEAQLEKSRLLSDRFSAERPKGSFSTLEIQRTEQGDSAMYLCASSLEFPNYGYTFGSGTRLTVV.

This chain connects TRBV19 to TRBJ1-2; D is uncertain. This CDR3 has 12 amino acids. Looked up from germline, CDR1 is LNHDA and CDR2 is SQIVND (reference sequence). V lost 4 bases to trimming and J lost 5 bases, with 8 bases between them. The CDR3 DNA reads TGTGCCAGTAGTACCTCGACATATGGCTACACCTTC. Translated, it gives CASSTSTYGYTF.

The chain uses TRBV7-2 and TRBJ1-3, with a weak D call TRBD1 (5 bases). With 8 bases removed from V and 0 bases from J, the gap between germline ends came to 20 bases. Germline V gives CDR1 SGHTA, CDR2 FQGNSA. The CDR3 totals 17 residues. The CDR3 region is CASDPQPAGSSGNTIYF. DNA for the CDR3: TGTGCCAGCGACCCTCAACCGGCAGGGAGCTCTGGAAACACCATATATTTT.

The chain combines TRBV28 with TRBJ1-3; D gene uncertain. The CDR3 extends over 13 amino acids. V was pared by 9 bases and J by 0 bases, with 9 bases between. Germline CDR1 reads MDHEN; CDR2 reads SYDVKM. The CDR3 DNA reads TGTGCCAGTTTATACACCTCTGGAAACACCATATATTTT. Amino acid sequence: CASLYTSGNTIYF.

The V gene is TRBV3-1 (or the pseudogene TRBV3-2), the J gene TRBJ2-7; D unresolved. The V end was cut by 1 base, the J end by 2 bases, with 9 bases between. CDR3 length: 14 residues. The germline gives CDR1 LGHDT, CDR2 YNNKEL (reference sequence). The CDR3 loop reads CASSQGTSPYEQYF. CDR3 nucleotides: TGTGCCAGCAGCCAAGGGACCTCCCCCTACGAGCAGTACTTC.